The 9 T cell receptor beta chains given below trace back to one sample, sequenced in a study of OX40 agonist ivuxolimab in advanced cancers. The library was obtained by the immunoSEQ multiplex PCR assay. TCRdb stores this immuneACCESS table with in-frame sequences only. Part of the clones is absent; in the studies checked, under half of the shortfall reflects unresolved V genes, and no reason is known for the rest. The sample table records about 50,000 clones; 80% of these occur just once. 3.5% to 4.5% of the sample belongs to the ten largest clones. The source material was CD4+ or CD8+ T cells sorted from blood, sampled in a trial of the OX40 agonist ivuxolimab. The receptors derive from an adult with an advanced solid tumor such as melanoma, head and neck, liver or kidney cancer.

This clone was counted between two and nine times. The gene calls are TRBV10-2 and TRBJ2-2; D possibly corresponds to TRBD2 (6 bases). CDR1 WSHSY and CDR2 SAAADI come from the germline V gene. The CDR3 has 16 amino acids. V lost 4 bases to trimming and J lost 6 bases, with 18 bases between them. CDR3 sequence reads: CASSGGYRTTAGELFF. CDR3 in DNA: TGCGCCAGCAGTGGGGGTTACAGGACTACCGCCGGGGAGCTGTTTTTT.

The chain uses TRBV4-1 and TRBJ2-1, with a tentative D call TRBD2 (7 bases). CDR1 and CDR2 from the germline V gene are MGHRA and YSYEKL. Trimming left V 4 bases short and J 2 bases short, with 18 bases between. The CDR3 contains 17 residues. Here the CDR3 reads CASSPTPGGGPYNEQFF. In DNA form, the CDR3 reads TGCGCCAGCAGCCCGACACCGGGCGGGGGCCCCTACAATGAGCAGTTCTTC.

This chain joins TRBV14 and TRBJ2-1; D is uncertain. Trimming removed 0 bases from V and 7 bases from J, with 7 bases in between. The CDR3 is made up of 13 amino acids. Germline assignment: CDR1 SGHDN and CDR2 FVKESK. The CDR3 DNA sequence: TGTGCCAGCAGCCAAGAGCGGCGTAATGAGCAGTTCTTC. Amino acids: CASSQERRNEQFF.

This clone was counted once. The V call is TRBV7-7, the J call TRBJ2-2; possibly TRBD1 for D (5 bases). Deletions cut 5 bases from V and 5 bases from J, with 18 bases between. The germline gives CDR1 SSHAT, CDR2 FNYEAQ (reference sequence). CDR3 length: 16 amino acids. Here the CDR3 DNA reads TGTGCCAGCAGCCCGCTAGGGGCTTTGCAAACCGGGGAGCTGTTTTTT. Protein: CASSPLGALQTGELFF.

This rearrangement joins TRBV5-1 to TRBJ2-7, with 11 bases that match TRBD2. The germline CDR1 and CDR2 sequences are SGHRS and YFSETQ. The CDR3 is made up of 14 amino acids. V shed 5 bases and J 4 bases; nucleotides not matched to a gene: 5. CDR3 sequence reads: CASRFTSGSYEQYF. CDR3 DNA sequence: TGCGCCAGCAGGTTCACTAGCGGGAGTTACGAGCAGTACTTC.

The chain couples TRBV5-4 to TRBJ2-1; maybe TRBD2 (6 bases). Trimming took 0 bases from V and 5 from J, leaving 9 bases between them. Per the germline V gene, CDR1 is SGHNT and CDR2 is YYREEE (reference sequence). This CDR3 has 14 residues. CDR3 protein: CASSLDRTNNEQFF. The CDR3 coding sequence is TGTGCCAGCAGCTTGGACAGGACTAACAATGAGCAGTTCTTC.

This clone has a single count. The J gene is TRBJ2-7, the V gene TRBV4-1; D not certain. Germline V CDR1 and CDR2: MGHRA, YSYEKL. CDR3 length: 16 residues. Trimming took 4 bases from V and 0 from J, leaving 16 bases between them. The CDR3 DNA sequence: TGCGCCAGCAGCCGATTAATGACCGATTCCTCCTACGAGCAGTACTTC. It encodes CASSRLMTDSSYEQYF.

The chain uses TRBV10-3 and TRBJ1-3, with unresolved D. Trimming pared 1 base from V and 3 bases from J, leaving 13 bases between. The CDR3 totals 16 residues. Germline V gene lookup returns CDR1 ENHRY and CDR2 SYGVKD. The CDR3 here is CAISELEGKNGNTIYF. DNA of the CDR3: TGTGCCATCAGTGAGTTGGAGGGAAAAAATGGAAACACCATATATTTT.

The CDR3 nucleotides are TGCGCCAGCAGCTTTCGACAGGGGTCTTGGGAGCAGTACTTC. Its protein is CASSFRQGSWEQYF. The V gene is TRBV5-1, the J gene TRBJ2-7, with 8 bases matching TRBD1. Germline trimming cut 2 bases from V and 7 bases from J; bases unmatched to any gene: 8. CDR1 SGHRS and CDR2 YFSETQ come from the germline V gene. This CDR3 comprises 14 residues.